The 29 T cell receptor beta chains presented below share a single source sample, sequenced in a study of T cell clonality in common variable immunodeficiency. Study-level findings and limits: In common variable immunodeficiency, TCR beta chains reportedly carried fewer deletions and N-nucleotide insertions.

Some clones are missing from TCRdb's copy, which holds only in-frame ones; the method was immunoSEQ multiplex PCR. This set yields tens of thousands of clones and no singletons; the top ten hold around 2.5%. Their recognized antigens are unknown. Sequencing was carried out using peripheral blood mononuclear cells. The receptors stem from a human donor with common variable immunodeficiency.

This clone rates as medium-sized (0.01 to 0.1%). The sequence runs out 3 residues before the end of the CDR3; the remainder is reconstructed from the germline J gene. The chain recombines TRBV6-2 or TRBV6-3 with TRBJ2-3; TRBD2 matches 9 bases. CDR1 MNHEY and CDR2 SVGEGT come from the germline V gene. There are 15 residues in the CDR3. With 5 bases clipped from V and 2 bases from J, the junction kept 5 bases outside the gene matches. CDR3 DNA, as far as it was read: TGTGCCAGCAGTGACGGGACTAGCCACACAGATACG. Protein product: CASSDGTSHTDT. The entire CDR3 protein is CASSDGTSHTDTQYF.

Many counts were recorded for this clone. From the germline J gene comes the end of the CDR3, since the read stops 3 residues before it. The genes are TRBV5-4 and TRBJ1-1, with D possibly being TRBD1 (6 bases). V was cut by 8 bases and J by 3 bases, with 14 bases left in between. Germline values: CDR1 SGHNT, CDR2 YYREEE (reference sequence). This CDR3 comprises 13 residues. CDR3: CASSPGGYTEAFF. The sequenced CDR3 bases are TGTGCCAGTTCGCCGGGGGGCTACACTGAA.

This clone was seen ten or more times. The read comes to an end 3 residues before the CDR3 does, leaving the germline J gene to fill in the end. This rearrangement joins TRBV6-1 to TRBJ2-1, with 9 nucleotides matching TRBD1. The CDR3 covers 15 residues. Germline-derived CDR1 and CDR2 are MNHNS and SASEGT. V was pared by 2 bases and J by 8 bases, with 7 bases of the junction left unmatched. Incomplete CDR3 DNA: TGTGCCAGCAGTGAAAACCACAGGGGGCTTTATGAG. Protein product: CASSENHRGLYE. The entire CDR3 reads CASSENHRGLYEQFF.

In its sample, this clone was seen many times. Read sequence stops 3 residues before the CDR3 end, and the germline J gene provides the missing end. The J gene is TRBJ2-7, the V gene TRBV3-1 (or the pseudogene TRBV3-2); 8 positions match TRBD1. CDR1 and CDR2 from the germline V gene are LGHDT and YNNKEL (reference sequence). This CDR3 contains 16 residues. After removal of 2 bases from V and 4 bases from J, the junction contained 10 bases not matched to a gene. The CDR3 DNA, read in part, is TGTGCCAGCAGCCAAAAAATACCGGACAGGGTATACGAG. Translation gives CASSQKIPDRVYE. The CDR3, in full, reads CASSQKIPDRVYEQYF.

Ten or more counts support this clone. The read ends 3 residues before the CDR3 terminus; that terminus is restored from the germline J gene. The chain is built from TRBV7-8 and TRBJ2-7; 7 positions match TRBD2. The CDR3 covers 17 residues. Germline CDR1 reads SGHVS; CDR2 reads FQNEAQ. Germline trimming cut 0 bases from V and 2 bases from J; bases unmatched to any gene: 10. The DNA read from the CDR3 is TGTGCCAGCAGCTTAGCGCTTTCCAGCGGGGAAACCTACGAG. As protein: CASSLALSSGETYE. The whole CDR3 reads CASSLALSSGETYEQYF.

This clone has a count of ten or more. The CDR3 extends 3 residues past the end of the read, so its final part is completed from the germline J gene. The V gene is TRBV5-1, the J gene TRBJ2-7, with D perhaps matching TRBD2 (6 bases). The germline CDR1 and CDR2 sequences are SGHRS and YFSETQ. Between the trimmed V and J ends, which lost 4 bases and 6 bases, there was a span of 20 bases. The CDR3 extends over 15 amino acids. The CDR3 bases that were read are TGCGCCAGCAGCCCATGGGGGGACCGCGACCTCGAG. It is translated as CASSPWGDRDLE. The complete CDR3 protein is CASSPWGDRDLEQYF.

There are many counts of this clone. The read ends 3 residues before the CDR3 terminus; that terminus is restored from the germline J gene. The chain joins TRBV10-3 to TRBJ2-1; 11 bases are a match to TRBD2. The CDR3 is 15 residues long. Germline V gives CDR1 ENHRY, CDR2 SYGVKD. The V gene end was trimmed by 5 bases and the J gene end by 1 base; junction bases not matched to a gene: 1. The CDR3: CAISLAGGSYNEQFF. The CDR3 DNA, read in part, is TGTGCCATCAGTTTAGCGGGGGGGTCCTACAATGAG.

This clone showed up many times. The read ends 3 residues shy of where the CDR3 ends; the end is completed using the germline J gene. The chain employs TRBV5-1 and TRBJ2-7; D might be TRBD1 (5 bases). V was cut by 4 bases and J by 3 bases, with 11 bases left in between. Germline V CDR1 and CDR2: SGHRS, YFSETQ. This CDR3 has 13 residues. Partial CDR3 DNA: TGCGCCAGCAGCCCGGAGACAGACTACGAG. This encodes CASSPETDYE. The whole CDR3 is CASSPETDYEQYF.

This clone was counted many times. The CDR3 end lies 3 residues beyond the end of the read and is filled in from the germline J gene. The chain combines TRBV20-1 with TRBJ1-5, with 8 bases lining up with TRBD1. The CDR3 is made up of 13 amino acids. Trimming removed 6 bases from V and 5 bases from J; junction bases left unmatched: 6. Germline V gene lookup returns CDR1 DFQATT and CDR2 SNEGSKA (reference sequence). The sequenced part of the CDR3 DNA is TGCAGTGCGGTCAGGGGGCTGGATCAGCCC. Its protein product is CSAVRGLDQP. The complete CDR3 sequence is CSAVRGLDQPQHF.

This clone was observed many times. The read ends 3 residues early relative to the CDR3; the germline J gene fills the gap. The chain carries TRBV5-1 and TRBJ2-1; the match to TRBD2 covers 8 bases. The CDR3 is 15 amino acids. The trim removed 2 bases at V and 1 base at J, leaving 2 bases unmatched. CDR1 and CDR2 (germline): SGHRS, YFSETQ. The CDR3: CASSFQRGSYNEQFF. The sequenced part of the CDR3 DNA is TGCGCCAGCAGCTTCCAGCGGGGGTCCTACAATGAG.

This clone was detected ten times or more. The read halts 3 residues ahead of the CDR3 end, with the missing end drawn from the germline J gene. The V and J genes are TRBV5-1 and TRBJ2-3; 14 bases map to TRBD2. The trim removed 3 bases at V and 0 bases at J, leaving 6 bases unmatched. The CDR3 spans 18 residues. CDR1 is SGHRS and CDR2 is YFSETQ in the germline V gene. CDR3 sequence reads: CASSSRTSGGHSTDTQYF. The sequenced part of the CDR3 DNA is TGCGCCAGCAGCTCGCGGACTAGCGGGGGGCATAGCACAGATACG.

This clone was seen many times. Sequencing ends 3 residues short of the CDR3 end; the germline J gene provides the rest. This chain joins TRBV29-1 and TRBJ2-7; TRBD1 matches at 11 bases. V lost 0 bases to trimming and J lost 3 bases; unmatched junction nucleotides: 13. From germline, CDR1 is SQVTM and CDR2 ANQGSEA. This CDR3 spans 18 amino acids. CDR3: CSVEEFIGRGQGGYEQYF. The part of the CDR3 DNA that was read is TGCAGCGTTGAAGAGTTTATCGGGAGGGGACAGGGGGGCTACGAG.

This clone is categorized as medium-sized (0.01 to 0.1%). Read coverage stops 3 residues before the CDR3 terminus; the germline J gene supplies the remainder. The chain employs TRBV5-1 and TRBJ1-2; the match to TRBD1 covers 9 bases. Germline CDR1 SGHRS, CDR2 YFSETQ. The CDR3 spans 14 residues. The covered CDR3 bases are TGCGCCAGCCGCCAGCGTACAGGGGGCGGAGGC. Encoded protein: CASRQRTGGGG. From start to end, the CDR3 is CASRQRTGGGGYTF.

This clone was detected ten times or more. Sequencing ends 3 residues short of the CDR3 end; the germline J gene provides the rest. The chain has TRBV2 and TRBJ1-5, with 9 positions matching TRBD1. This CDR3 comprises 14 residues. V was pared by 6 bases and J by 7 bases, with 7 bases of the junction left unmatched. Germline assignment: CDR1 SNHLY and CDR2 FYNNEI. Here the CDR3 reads CASSGTGLGQPQHF. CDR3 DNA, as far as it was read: TGTGCCAGCAGCGGGACAGGGTTAGGGCAGCCC.

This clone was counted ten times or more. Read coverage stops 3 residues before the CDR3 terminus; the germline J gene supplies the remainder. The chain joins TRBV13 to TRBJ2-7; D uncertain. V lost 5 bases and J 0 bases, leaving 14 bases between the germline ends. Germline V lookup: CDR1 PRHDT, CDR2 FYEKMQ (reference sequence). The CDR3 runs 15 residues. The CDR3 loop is CASSPTRQSSYEQYF. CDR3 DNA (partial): TGTGCCAGCAGCCCGACCAGGCAGAGCTCCTACGAG.

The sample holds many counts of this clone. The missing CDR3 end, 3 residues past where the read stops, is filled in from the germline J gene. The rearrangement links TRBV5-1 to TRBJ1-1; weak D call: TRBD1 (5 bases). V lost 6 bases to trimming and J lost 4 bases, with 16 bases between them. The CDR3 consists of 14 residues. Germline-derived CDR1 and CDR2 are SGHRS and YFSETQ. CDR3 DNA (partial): TGCGCCAGCATCGCCGGGGGGGACCCCACTGAA. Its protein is CASIAGGDPTE. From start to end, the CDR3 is CASIAGGDPTEAFF.

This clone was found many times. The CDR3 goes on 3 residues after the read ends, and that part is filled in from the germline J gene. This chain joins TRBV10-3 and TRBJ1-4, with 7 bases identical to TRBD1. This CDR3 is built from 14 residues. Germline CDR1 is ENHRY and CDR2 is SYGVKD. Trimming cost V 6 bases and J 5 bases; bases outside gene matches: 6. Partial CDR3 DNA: TGTGCCATCAGGCCGGACAGGTCCAATGAAAAA. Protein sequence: CAIRPDRSNEK. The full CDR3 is CAIRPDRSNEKLFF.

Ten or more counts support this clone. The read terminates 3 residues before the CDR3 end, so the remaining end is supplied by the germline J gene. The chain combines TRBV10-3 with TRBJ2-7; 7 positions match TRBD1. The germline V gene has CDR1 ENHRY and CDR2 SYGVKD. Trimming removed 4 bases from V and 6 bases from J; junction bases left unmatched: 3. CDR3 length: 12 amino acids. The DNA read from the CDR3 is TGTGCCATCAGTGCAAGACAGGGCGAG. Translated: CAISARQGE. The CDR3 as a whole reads CAISARQGEQYF.

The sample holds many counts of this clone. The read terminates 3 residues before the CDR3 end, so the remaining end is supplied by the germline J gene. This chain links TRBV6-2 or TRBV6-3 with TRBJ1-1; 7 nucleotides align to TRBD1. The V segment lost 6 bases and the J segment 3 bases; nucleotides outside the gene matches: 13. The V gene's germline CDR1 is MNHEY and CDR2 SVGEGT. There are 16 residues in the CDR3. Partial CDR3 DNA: TGTGCCAGCAGCCCGGTAAAGAGACAGGGTTACACTGAA. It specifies CASSPVKRQGYTE. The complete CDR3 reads CASSPVKRQGYTEAFF.

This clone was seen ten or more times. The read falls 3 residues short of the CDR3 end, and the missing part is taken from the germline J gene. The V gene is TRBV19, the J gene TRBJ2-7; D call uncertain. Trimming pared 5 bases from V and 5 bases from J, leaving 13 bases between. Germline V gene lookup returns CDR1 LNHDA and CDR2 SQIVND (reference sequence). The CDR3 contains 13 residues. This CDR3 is CASSASPLNEQYF. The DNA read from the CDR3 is TGTGCCAGTAGTGCGAGTCCTTTGAACGAG. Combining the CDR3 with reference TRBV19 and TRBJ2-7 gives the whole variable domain DGGITQSPKYLFRKEGQNVTLSCEQNLNHDAMYWYRQDPGQGLRLIYYSQIVNDFQKGDIAEGYSVSREKKESFPLTVTSAQKNPTAFYLCASSASPLNEQYFGPGTRLTVT.

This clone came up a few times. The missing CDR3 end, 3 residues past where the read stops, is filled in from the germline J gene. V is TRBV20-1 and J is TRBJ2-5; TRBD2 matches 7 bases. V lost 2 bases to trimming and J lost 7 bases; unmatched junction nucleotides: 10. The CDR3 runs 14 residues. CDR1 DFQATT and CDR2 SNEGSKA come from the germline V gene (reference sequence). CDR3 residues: CSARPGPPGGTQYF. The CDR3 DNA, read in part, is TGCAGTGCTAGACCCGGACCTCCGGGGGGGACC.

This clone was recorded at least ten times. CDR3 amino acids: CSARDKGPGNTIYF. CDR3 bases read: TGCAGTGCTAGAGATAAAGGGCCGGGAAACACC. The rearrangement uses TRBV20-1 and TRBJ1-3; D uncertain. The CDR3 is cut off 3 residues early in the read; its end comes from the germline J gene. Germline loops: CDR1 DFQATT, CDR2 SNEGSKA (reference sequence). CDR3 size: 14 residues. Trimming took off 0 bases at V and 4 bases at J, with 10 bases between the two ends.

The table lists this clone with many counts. This CDR3 is CASSPWTSGGPDTQYF. The sequenced part of the CDR3 DNA is TGTGCCAGCTCACCCTGGACTAGCGGGGGCCCAGATACG. This rearrangement joins TRBV18 to TRBJ2-3; 13 positions agree with TRBD2. The read ends 3 residues early relative to the CDR3; the germline J gene fills the gap. After removal of 3 bases from V and 4 bases from J, the junction contained 4 bases not matched to a gene. Per the germline V gene, CDR1 is KGHSH and CDR2 is LQKENI. The CDR3 runs 16 residues.

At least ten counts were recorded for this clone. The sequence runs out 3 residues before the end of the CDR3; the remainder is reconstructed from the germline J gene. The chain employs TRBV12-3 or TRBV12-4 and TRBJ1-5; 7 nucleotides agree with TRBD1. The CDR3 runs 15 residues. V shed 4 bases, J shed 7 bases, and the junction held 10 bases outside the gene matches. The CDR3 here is CASSYLQGPGQPQHF. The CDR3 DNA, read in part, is TGTGCCAGCAGTTACCTACAGGGGCCCGGGCAGCCC.

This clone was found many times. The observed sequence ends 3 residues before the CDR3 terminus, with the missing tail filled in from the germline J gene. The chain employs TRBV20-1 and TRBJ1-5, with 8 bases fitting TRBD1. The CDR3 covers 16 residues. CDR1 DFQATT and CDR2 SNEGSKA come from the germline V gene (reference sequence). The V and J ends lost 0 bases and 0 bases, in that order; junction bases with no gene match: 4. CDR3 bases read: TGCAGTGCTAGAGATCAGGGGGCGTATAGCAATCAGCCC. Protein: CSARDQGAYSNQP. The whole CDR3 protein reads CSARDQGAYSNQPQHF.

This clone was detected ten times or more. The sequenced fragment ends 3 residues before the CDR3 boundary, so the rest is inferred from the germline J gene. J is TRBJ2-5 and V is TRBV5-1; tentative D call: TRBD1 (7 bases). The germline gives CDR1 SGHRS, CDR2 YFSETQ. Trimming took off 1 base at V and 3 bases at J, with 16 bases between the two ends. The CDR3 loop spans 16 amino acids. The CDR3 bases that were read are TGCGCCAGCAGCTTGCTAAGCTTCAGGGGGGAAGAGACC. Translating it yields CASSLLSFRGEET. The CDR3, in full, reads CASSLLSFRGEETQYF.

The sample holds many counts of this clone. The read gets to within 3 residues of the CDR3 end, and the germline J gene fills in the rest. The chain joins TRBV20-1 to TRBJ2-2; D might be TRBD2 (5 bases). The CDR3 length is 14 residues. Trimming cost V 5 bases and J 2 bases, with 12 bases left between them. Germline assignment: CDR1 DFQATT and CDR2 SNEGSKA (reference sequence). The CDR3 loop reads CSARLTINTGELFF. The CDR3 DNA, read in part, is TGCAGTGCTCGGTTGACTATCAACACCGGGGAG.

CDR3 DNA (partial): TGCAGTGCCACCGTCGGGGGAACCAGGAGAGAGACC. Its protein is CSATVGGTRRET. From start to end, the CDR3 is CSATVGGTRRETQYF. The V call is TRBV20-1, the J call TRBJ2-5; a weak D match, TRBD2 (6 bases). The CDR3 end lies 3 residues beyond the end of the read and is filled in from the germline J gene. This CDR3 has 15 amino acids. Between the trimmed V and J ends, which lost 6 bases and 4 bases, there was a span of 21 bases. The V gene's germline CDR1 is DFQATT and CDR2 SNEGSKA (reference sequence).

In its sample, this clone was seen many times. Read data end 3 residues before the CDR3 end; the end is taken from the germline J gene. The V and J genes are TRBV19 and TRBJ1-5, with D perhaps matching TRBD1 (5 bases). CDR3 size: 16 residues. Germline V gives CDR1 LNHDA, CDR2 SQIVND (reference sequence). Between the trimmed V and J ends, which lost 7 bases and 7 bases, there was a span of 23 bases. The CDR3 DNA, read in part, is TGTGCCAGTACCGGGGGGAGGGGCAGGTTTGGACAGCCC. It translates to CASTGGRGRFGQP. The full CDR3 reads CASTGGRGRFGQPQHF.